Shown below are 14 T cell receptor beta chains from a single sample sequenced in a study of blood T cell repertoires in COVID-19. The data were produced by immunoSEQ multiplex PCR, yet TCRdb's version contains in-frame clones alone and is incomplete. The repertoire holds around 99,000 clones, 60% to 85% seen once, with around 4.2% in the top ten. Sequencing input: peripheral blood. All receptors come from a human donor in a cohort sampled during active or convalescent COVID-19.

This clone was counted at least ten times. V usage is TRBV11-3 and J usage is TRBJ2-1; TRBD2 matches 15 bases. The CDR3 is made up of 16 amino acids. V gave up 5 bases and J gave up 9 bases; unmatched junction bases: 8. The germline V gene has CDR1 SGHNT and CDR2 YENEEA. CDR3 residues: CASSPRTSGGAGEQFF. In nucleotides, the CDR3 is TGTGCCAGCAGCCCAAGGACTAGCGGGGGGGCCGGTGAGCAGTTCTTC.

The chain combines TRBV11-3 with TRBJ1-3; TRBD1 aligns across 9 bases. From germline, CDR1 is SGHNT and CDR2 YENEEA. This CDR3 contains 16 residues. Trimming took 5 bases from V and 0 from J; bases not matched to a gene: 5. CDR3 residues: CASSPGQGISGNTIYF. The CDR3 nucleotides are TGTGCCAGCAGCCCCGGACAGGGGATCTCTGGAAACACCATATATTTT.

This clone has more than one count but fewer than ten. The rearrangement joins TRBV9 to TRBJ1-2; 8 bases fit TRBD1. After removal of 0 bases from V and 5 bases from J, the junction contained 9 bases not matched to a gene. Germline assignment: CDR1 SGDLS and CDR2 YYNGEE. There are 16 residues in the CDR3. The CDR3 spells CASSVGTGLWFYGYTF. The DNA of the CDR3 is TGTGCCAGCAGCGTAGGGACAGGGTTATGGTTTTATGGCTACACCTTC.

The gene calls are TRBV30 and TRBJ2-2; TRBD2 agrees at 8 bases. With V trimmed by 1 base and J by 5 bases, 12 bases remained unmatched. The germline gives CDR1 GTSNPN, CDR2 SVGIG (reference sequence). This CDR3 has 17 amino acids. CDR3 nucleotide sequence: TGTGCCTGGAGTGCTCGGTTCAGCGGGAGTCGGACCGGGGAGCTGTTTTTT. It is translated as CAWSARFSGSRTGELFF. The whole variable domain, filled in from reference TRBV30 and TRBJ2-2, reads SQTIHQWPATLVQPVGSPLSLECTVEGTSNPNLYWYRQAAGRGLQLLFYSVGIGQISSEVPQNLSASRPQDRQFILSSKKLLLSDSGFYLCAWSARFSGSRTGELFFGEGSRLTVL.

The chain combines TRBV12-3 or TRBV12-4 with TRBJ2-7; no clear D gene. The CDR3 runs 12 residues. The V end was cut by 6 bases, the J end by 2 bases, with 8 bases between. CDR3 DNA sequence: TGTGCCAGCAGCCCCGACACCTACGAGCAGTACTTC. The encoded protein is CASSPDTYEQYF.

The table lists this clone with a count of one. V gene TRBV19 combines with J gene TRBJ2-5; 9 bases align to TRBD1. Germline V gene sequence: CDR1 LNHDA, CDR2 SQIVND (reference sequence). V was pared by 5 bases and J by 7 bases, with 11 bases of the junction left unmatched. The CDR3 totals 15 residues. The DNA for the CDR3 is TGTGCCAGTAGTTGGGGACAGGGAAGAGGAGGGACCCAGTACTTC. It translates to CASSWGQGRGGTQYF.

The chain employs TRBV7-6 and TRBJ2-5, with 14 positions matching TRBD2. V was clipped by 4 bases and J by 1 base; unmatched bases: 11. The CDR3 has 19 amino acids. From germline, CDR1 is SGHVS and CDR2 FNYEAQ. CDR3 coding DNA: TGTGCCAGCAGCTCCGGACAGGGAGGACTAGCGGGGGGCCAAGAGACCCAGTACTTC. Translation: CASSSGQGGLAGGQETQYF.

The chain links TRBV19 to TRBJ1-5; D not resolved. Germline CDR1 reads LNHDA; CDR2 reads SQIVND (reference sequence). V lost 5 bases, J lost 2 bases, and 10 bases lay in between. This CDR3 is 14 amino acids long. The CDR3 sequence: CASSFIFGNQPQHF. In nucleotides, the CDR3 is TGTGCCAGTAGTTTTATATTTGGCAATCAGCCCCAGCATTTT.

The chain uses TRBV4-2 and TRBJ2-5; possibly TRBD1 for D (5 bases). This CDR3 contains 17 residues. Trimming left V 2 bases short and J 5 bases short, with 21 bases between. The germline gives CDR1 LGHNA, CDR2 YNFKEQ. The CDR3, as DNA: TGTGCCAGCAGCCAAAGGGGTGGGGTTTTCCCTACGGAGACCCAGTACTTC. It specifies CASSQRGGVFPTETQYF.

This clone has a handful of counts. This chain connects TRBV7-9 to TRBJ1-2, with TRBD1 matching over 8 bases. This CDR3 is built from 15 residues. In germline, CDR1 is SEHNR, CDR2 FQNEAQ (reference sequence). With 7 bases clipped from V and 4 bases from J, the junction kept 11 bases outside the gene matches. The CDR3 here is CASTKEGTGSYGYTF. As DNA, the CDR3 is TGTGCCAGCACCAAAGAGGGGACAGGAAGCTATGGCTACACCTTC.

V is TRBV5-1 and J is TRBJ1-5; D is undetermined. This CDR3 is 13 amino acids long. Trimming pared 4 bases from V and 4 bases from J, leaving 9 bases between. Germline CDR1 reads SGHRS; CDR2 reads YFSETQ. The CDR3 sequence: CASSPGWNQPQHF. The CDR3 coding sequence is TGCGCCAGCAGCCCAGGTTGGAATCAGCCCCAGCATTTT.

The J gene is TRBJ2-2, the V gene TRBV11-2, with 7 bases identical to TRBD2. Germline V gene data show CDR1 as SGHAT and CDR2 as FQNNGV. Losses at the gene ends were 5 bases for V and 0 bases for J; bases not matched to a gene: 9. The CDR3 contains 17 residues. CDR3 nucleotides: TGTGCCAGCAGCCTGGGGCGGGGGATTACGAACACCGGGGAGCTGTTTTTT. Amino acids: CASSLGRGITNTGELFF.

The V and J genes are TRBV4-1 and TRBJ1-3; perhaps TRBD1 as D (5 bases). Germline V gene sequence: CDR1 MGHRA, CDR2 YSYEKL. The CDR3 covers 15 residues. Trimming took off 7 bases at V and 4 bases at J, with 17 bases between the two ends. The CDR3 region has the DNA TGCGCCAGCACAGCTCTGGGGCTAATCGGAAACACCATATATTTT. This translates into CASTALGLIGNTIYF.

The chain joins TRBV10-3 to TRBJ2-3, with 11 bases matching TRBD2. The V segment lost 6 bases and the J segment 0 bases; nucleotides outside the gene matches: 2. The CDR3 sequence is 15 residues long. Per the germline V gene, CDR1 is ENHRY and CDR2 is SYGVKD. CDR3 amino acids: CAIRSSGGSTDTQYF. CDR3 nucleotides: TGTGCCATCAGGTCTAGCGGGGGGAGCACAGATACGCAGTATTTT.